The T cell receptor (beta chain) described here comes from a study of shared clonotypes between healthy human individuals. Study details: The people who gave samples were a couple of women and a few men aged 18 to 49.

With respect to this clone: Its antigen remains unknown. This CDR3 is also generated by other DNA sequences in the sample.

Caucasian adults residing in Nashville, Tennessee made up all the donors. Whole-study findings and limits: Rarefaction exposed incomplete sorted-subset sequencing despite large depth. Only blood underwent sampling, and tissue repertoires likely differ.

There are 12 residues in the CDR3. CDR1 and CDR2 (germline): SGHNT, YYREEE (reference sequence). Trimming removed 4 bases at V and 4 bases at J, with 7 bases between. Assay used: immunoSEQ multiplex PCR; TCRdb lists only in-frame clones, some missing. The sample has 1,400,000 or so clones, around 98.5% seen once; the top ten hold roughly 0.36%. The clonotype comes from a man aged 25 to 45 in good health. Sequencing was performed on naive CD4+ T cells sorted from blood. Subset meaning: CD45RA+ positively selected. The V and J genes are TRBV5-4 and TRBJ2-3; tentative D call: TRBD1 (5 bases). The CDR3 nucleotides read TGTGCCAGCAGCCTCAGGGCAGATACGCAGTATTTT. Translating gives CASSLRADTQYF.